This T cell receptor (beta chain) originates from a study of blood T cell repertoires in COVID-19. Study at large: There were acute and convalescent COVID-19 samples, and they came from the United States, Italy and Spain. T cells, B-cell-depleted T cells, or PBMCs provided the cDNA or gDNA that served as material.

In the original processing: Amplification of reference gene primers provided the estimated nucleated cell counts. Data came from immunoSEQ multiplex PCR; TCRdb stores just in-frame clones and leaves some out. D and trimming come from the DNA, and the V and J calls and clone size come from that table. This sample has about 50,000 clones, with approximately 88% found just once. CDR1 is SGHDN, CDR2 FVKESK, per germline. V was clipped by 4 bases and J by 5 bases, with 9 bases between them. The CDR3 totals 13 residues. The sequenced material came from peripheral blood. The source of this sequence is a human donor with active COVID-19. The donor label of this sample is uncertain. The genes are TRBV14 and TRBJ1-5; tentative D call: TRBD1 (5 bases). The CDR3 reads CASSRDLDQPQHF. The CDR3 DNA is TGTGCCAGCAGCCGGGACTTGGATCAGCCCCAGCATTTT.